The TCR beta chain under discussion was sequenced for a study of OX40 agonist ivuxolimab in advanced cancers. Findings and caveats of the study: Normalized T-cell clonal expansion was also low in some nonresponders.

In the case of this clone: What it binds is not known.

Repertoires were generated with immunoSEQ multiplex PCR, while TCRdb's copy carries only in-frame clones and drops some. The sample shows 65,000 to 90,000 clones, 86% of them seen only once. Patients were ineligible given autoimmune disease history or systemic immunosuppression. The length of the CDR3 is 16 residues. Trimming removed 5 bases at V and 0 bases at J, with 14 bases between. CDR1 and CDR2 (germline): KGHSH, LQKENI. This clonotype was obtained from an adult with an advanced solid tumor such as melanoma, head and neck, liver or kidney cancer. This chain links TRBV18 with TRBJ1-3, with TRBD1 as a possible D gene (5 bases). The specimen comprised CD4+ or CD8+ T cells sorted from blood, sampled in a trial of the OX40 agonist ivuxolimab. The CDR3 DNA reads TGTGCCAGCTCATTGGGACGTCCAGACTCTGGAAACACCATATATTTT. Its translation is CASSLGRPDSGNTIYF.